These 6 T cell receptor beta chains originate from one sample sequenced in a study of T cell repertoires in cytomegalovirus infection. Using its own MiXCR run on the reads, TCRdb lists one record per CDR3 protein. In the table there are more than 650,000 distinct CDR3 sequences, 35% of which are singletons. The source material was PBMCs. These receptors came from a human donor in good health (CMV status not recorded). Some clones in this sample may be carry-over from other donors' samples.

This rearrangement joins TRBV7-3 to TRBJ2-4; D might be TRBD1 or TRBD2, each matching 5 bases. Germline lookup yields CDR1 SGHTA and CDR2 FQGTGA. V gave up 5 bases and J gave up 6 bases, with 11 bases separating them. The CDR3 contains 13 residues. CDR3 DNA: TGTGCCAGCAGCCATGGGACCTCAAACATTCAGTACTTC. This translates into CASSHGTSNIQYF.

This clonotype was found a few times. J is TRBJ2-7 and V is TRBV14; D may be TRBD2 (5 bases). Germline assignment: CDR1 SGHDN and CDR2 FVKESK. The CDR3 extends over 13 amino acids. The V end was cut by 1 base, the J end by 4 bases, with 8 bases between. The chain's CDR3 is CASSQGRSYEQYF. The CDR3 DNA follows: TGTGCCAGCAGCCAAGGGAGGTCTTACGAGCAGTACTTC.

V usage is TRBV18 and J usage is TRBJ2-7; D ambiguous. In germline, CDR1 is KGHSH, CDR2 LQKENI. This CDR3 region has 14 residues. The V and J ends lost 1 base and 4 bases respectively, with 11 bases between them. The CDR3 nucleotides read TGTGCCAGCTCACCACGTGGGATCGGATACGAGCAGTACTTC. Encoded protein: CASSPRGIGYEQYF.

This clonotype came up a few times. The V gene is TRBV28, the J gene TRBJ2-4; a possible D gene is TRBD1 (5 bases). Between the trimmed V and J ends, which lost 2 bases and 6 bases, there was a span of 14 bases. The CDR3 is 15 residues long. Germline V gene sequence: CDR1 MDHEN, CDR2 SYDVKM. The chain's CDR3 is CASSLAGAGLNIQYF. The CDR3 nucleotides read TGTGCCAGCAGTTTAGCAGGCGCAGGGTTAAACATTCAGTACTTC.

This clonotype was counted a few times. The chain carries TRBV4-1 and TRBJ2-1, with TRBD1 identical over 7 bases. V gave up 4 bases and J gave up 8 bases; unmatched junction bases: 11. Looked up from germline, CDR1 is MGHRA and CDR2 is YSYEKL. The CDR3 covers 15 residues. CDR3 amino acids: CASSPRTGSAHEQFF. The CDR3 DNA is TGCGCCAGCAGCCCCAGGACAGGTTCCGCCCATGAGCAGTTCTTC.

V gene TRBV12-3 or TRBV12-4 combines with J gene TRBJ2-7; TRBD1 aligns across 8 bases. J lost 0 bases, V lost 7 bases, and 5 bases had no gene match. The CDR3 is made up of 14 amino acids. CDR3 bases: TGTGCCAGCACTCCAGGGGGCATCTCCTACGAGCAGTACTTC. Its translation: CASTPGGISYEQYF.